This TCR beta chain emerged from a study of Ad26.COV2.S vaccination and SARS-CoV-2 variants. On the study more broadly: It was the COV1001 Ad26.COV2.S trial arm that included the donor.

Treatment reported: about 20 received Ad26.COV2.S at low or high dose, single or two shots; 5 received placebo; per-sample allocation not given. Day 63 after the first vaccine or placebo injection was the time point for sampling. The assay was immunoSEQ multiplex PCR, and TCRdb's table has in-frame clones only and misses some. Of about 370,000 clones listed, around 91% are singletons. The TCR originated in a person between 18 and 59 years old who received the Ad26.COV2.S COVID-19 vaccine or a placebo. Sample: peripheral blood, taken in a trial of Ad26.COV2.S vaccine versus placebo.

As DNA, the CDR3 is TGCGCCAGCAGTGAAGCTAGCGGGAGTTTCGGTACGCAGTATTTT. This sequence encodes CASSEASGSFGTQYF. The rearrangement links TRBV10-2 to TRBJ2-3; 10 positions agree with TRBD2. The CDR3 contains 15 residues. V shed 3 bases and J 8 bases; nucleotides not matched to a gene: 8. Germline CDR1 is WSHSY and CDR2 is SAAADI.